In this sample, the clone carrying this T cell receptor (beta chain) turned up many times. For TCR beta, libraries came from iRepertoire HTBI primers and Arm-PCR of CDR3 regions. Using its own MiXCR run on the multiplex PCR reads, TCRdb lists one record per CDR3 protein. The sample yields more than 350,000 distinct CDR3 sequences, roughly a fifth seen once. This sample's time point: persistent/refractory GD, antithyroid drugs over 5 years with positive TRAb. PBMCs were the source of the RNA used for TCR sequencing. This entry comes from a study of regulatory T cells in long-lasting Graves disease. The CDR3 is 13 residues long. Per germline, CDR1 MNHNS and CDR2 SASEGT. Trimming took 5 bases from V and 1 from J, leaving 9 bases between them.

The input for sequencing was peripheral blood mononuclear cells (PBMCs), taken when the disease was refractory, from a patient treated with antithyroid drugs. The clonotype originates from a female donor with Graves disease. The genes are TRBV6-1 and TRBJ2-7; tentatively, D is TRBD1 (5 bases). CDR3: CASSPTGSYEQYF. The DNA for the CDR3 is TGTGCCAGCAGTCCCACAGGATCCTACGAGCAGTACTTC.